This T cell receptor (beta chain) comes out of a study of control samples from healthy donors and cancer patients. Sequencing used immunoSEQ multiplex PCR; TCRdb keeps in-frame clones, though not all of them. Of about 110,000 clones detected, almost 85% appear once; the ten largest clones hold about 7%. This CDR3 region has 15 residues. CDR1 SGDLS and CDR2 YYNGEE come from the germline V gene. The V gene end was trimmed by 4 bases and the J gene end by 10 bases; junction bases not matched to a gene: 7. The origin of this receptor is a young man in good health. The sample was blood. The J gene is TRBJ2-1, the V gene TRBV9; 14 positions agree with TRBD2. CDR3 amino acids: CASSLQGLAGAEQFF. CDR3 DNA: TGTGCCAGCAGCCTACAGGGACTAGCGGGGGCCGAGCAGTTCTTC.